One T cell receptor beta chain is described in this entry. Its antigen is still unknown. No much larger clonotype is one base removed from it; base qualities were not supplied. The record originates from a study of T-cell memory formation after mild COVID-19 (dated by TCRdb to about 2021). Broadly, across the study: TCR sequence clusters from the two donors were largely donor specific. In two donors, T-cell clones that expanded and contracted after mild COVID-19 were followed by sequencing TCRalpha and TCRbeta repertoires longitudinally. Two young, previously healthy adult volunteers made up the cohort, one male and one female.

PBMCs were isolated by Ficoll-Paque density gradient centrifugation. Sequencer: Illumina NovaSeq 6000. Using 5'RACE with constant-segment primers, TCRalpha and TCRbeta cDNA libraries were constructed, with sample barcodes and unique molecular identifiers added in the process. Trizol reagent was used to extract RNA from every sample. The libraries were amplified in two PCR steps, and the second step added a second sample barcode and Illumina TruSeq adapters. The libraries were sequenced on an Illumina NovaSeq using 2 x 150 bp paired-end reads. For the original study's pipeline: The reads were demultiplexed and collapsed into UMI-guided consensus sequences using migec v1.2.7. Using mixcr v2.1.11, UMI consensuses were aligned to TRA and TRB V and J templates and then assembled into clonotypes. A clonotype was counted as expanded or contracted only if both edgeR and NoisET called the change significant, with noise models trained on biological replicates. For edgeR calls, the cutoffs were a false discovery rate-adjusted p below 0.01 and a log2 fold-change threshold of 1. As an exploratory analysis of dynamics, max-normalized trajectories of the 1000 most abundant clonotypes were examined with PCA combined with hierarchical clustering. Separately sequenced CD4+ and CD8+ repertoires were used to assign the CD4 or CD8 phenotype of responding clones. TCRdb cleaned the public reads at Q25 with fastp, built clones with MiXCR and kept in-frame beta chains. Each entry merges the rows of one CDR3 protein and shows their most common DNA and genes. The V and J calls, along with clone size, are taken from TCRdb and not from the paper's own processing. The sample records about 340,000 distinct CDR3 sequences, 20% of which are singletons. The ten largest clones take up roughly a fifth of the sample.

The CDR3 measures 12 amino acids from cysteine to phenylalanine. Only the CDR3 DNA is retained, 36 bases long and in frame from the first base. V loses 8 bases, J loses 3 bases, and the germline ends lie 11 bases apart. According to the germline V gene, CDR1 reads MNHEY and CDR2 reads SVGEGT. General study outcomes and caveats: Contracting CD4+ clones appeared mostly in the CM and EM memory subsets, whereas CD8+ clones were enriched in EMRA. Whether the second-wave clones peaking on day 37 were SARS-CoV-2 specific was not confirmed. Some responding clones were found in pre-infection memory, which suggests that pre-existing cross-reactive memory T cells took part in the SARS-CoV-2 response. From day 15 to 85, contracting clones showed balanced CD4/CD8 phenotypes, whereas a second wave of clones that expanded from day 15 to 37 leaned towards CD4+. Only a couple of mild cases were covered by the study, and larger cohorts that include severe cases with pre-infection samples were considered necessary.

This TCR was recovered from a man aged 18 to 30 who had mild COVID-19 (a few samples of this study predate the infection). The sample titles of this study are shuffled in the database, so cell type and time point are left out; the donor was told from shared clones. This sequence uses TRBV6-2 or TRBV6-3 and TRBJ2-7; the D gene is possibly TRBD2, with 6 bases matching. Sequencing input: PBMCs or a T cell subset sorted from them (not recorded which). The bases read TGTGCCAGCGGGAGGAGGGACTACGAGCAGTACTTC. Its translation reads: CASGRRDYEQYF.